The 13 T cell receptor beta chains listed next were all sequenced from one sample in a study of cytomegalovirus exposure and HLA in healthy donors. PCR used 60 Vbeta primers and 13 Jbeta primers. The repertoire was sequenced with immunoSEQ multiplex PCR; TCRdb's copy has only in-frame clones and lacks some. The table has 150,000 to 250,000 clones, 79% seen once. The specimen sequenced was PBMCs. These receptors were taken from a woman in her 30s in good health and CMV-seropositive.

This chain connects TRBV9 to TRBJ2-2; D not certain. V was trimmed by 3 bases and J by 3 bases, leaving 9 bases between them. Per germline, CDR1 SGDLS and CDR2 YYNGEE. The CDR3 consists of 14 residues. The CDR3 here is CASSGNSDTGELFF. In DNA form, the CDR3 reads TGTGCCAGCAGCGGCAACTCCGACACCGGGGAGCTGTTTTTT.

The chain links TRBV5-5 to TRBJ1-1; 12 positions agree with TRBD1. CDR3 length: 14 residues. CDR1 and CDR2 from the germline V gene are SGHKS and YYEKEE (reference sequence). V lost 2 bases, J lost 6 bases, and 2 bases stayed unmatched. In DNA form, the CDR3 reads TGTGCCAGCAGCTTCGGGACAGGGGGCCCTGAAGCTTTCTTT. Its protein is CASSFGTGGPEAFF.

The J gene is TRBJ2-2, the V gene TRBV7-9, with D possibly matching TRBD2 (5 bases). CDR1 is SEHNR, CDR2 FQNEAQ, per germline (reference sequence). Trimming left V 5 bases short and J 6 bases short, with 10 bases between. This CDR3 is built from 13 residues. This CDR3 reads CASSPGSSGELFF. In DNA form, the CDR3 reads TGTGCCAGCAGCCCGGGGAGCTCCGGGGAGCTGTTTTTT. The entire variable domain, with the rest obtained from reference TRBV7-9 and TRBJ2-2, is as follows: DTGVSQNPRHKITKRGQNVTFRCDPISEHNRLYWYRQTLGQGPEFLTYFQNEAQLEKSRLLSDRFSAERPKGSFSTLEIQRTEQGDSAMYLCASSPGSSGELFFGEGSRLTVL.

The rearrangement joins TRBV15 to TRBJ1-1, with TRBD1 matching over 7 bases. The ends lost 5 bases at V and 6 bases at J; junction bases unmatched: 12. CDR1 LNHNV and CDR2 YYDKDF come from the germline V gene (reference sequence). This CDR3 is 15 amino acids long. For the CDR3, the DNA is TGTGCCACCAGCCCCCGATCGACAGGGCTACCTGAAGCTTTCTTT. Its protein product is CATSPRSTGLPEAFF.

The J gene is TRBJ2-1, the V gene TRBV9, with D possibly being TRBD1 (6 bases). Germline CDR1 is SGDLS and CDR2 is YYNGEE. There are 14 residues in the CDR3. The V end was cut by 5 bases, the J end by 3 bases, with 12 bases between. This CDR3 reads CASRAGADYNEQFF. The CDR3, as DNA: TGTGCCAGCAGGGCAGGGGCTGACTACAATGAGCAGTTCTTC.

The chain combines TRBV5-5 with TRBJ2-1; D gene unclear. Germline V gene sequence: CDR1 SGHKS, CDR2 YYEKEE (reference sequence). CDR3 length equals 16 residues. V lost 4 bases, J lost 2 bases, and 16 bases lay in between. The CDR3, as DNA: TGTGCCAGCAGCCCGGCGGTCCCAGCCCCCTACAATGAGCAGTTCTTC. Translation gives CASSPAVPAPYNEQFF. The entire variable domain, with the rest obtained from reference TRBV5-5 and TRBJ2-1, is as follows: DAGVTQSPTHLIKTRGQQVTLRCSPISGHKSVSWYQQVLGQGPQFIFQYYEKEERGRGNFPDRFSARQFPNYSSELNVNALLLGDSALYLCASSPAVPAPYNEQFFGPGTRLTVL.

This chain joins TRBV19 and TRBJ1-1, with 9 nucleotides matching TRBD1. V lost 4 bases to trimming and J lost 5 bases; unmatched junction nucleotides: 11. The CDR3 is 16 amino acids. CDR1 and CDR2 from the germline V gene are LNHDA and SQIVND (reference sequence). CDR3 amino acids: CASSTKTGGWYTEAFF. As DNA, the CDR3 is TGTGCCAGTAGTACCAAGACAGGGGGTTGGTATACTGAAGCTTTCTTT.

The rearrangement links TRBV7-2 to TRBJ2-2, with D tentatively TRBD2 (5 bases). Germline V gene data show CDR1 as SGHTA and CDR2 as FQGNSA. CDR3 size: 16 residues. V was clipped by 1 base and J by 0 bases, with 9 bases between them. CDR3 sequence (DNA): TGTGCCAGCAGCTTAGGACTAAGGCCGAACACCGGGGAGCTGTTTTTT. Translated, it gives CASSLGLRPNTGELFF.

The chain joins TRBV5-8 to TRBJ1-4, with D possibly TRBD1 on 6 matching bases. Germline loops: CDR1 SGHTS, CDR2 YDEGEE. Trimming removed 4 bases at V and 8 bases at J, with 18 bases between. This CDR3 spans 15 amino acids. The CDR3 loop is CASSPLYGGPEKLFF. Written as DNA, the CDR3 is TGTGCCAGCAGCCCCTTATACGGGGGGCCCGAAAAACTGTTTTTT.

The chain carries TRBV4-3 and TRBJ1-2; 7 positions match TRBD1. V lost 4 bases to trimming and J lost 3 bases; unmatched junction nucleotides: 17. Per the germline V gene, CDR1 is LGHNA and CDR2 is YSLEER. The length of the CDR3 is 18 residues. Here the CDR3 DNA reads TGCGCCAGCAGCCGATCCCATTACGCACAGGGGATTGACTATGGCTACACCTTC. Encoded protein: CASSRSHYAQGIDYGYTF.

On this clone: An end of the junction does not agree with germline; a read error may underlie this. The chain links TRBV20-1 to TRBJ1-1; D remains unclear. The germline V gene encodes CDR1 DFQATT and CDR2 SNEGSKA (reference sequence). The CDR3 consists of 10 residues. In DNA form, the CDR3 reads TGCAGTGCCGAAGACACCGAAGCTTTCTTT. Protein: CSAEDTEAFF.

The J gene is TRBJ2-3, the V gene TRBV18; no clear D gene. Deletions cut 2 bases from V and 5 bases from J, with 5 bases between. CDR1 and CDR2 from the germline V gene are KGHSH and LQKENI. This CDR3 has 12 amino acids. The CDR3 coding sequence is TGTGCCAGCTCACCAGCCGGAGATACGCAGTATTTT. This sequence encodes CASSPAGDTQYF.

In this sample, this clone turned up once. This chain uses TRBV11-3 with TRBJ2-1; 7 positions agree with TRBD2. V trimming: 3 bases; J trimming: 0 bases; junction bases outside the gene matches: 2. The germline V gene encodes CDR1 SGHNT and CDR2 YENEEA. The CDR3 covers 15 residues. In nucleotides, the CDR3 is TGTGCCAGCAGCTTTCTAGCGGTCTCCTACAATGAGCAGTTCTTC. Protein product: CASSFLAVSYNEQFF.